This T cell receptor (beta chain) was recovered during a study of CD8 T cells in Susac syndrome. CD8+ and CD4+ blood T cells underwent TCR beta sequencing. In the multiple sclerosis control group, patients were treatment-naive and had stable or active relapsing-remitting disease. Both CD4+ and CD8+ T cells were negatively isolated, and TEMRA cells underwent FACS enrichment. The CDR3 spans 16 residues. The germline V and J ends were trimmed by 3 bases and 7 bases, with 19 bases remaining between them. CDR1 and CDR2 (germline): MGHRA, YSYEKL. After extraction with the RNeasy kit, roughly 0.5 to 1 ug of the RNA was reverse transcribed using random hexamers. In TCRdb, the immunoSEQ multiplex PCR reads were re-called with MiXCR into one record per CDR3 protein. Of around 170,000 distinct CDR3 sequences listed, 90% to 95% are singletons.

This receptor was identified in a human donor with multiple sclerosis. Sequencing used CD8+ T cells from PBMCs. The rearrangement uses TRBV4-1 and TRBJ2-1; D not resolved. The CDR3 DNA is TGCGCCAGCAGCCATATTTCCGGGTGGGGTAGAAATGAGCAGTTCTTC. It is translated as CASSHISGWGRNEQFF.